This TCR beta chain originates from a study of blood T cell repertoires in COVID-19. The wider study: Recovery among Cohort 3 donors was established by two negative PCRs, clearance, or symptom resolution. COVID-19 samples, acute and convalescent, were from the United States, Italy and Spain. Nucleic acid was either cDNA or gDNA, and it came from T cells, B-cell-depleted T cells, or PBMCs.

This clone was observed at least ten times. TCRdb keeps only in-frame clones here, not all; method: immunoSEQ multiplex PCR. The table has a few hundred thousand clones, 85% to 90% seen once; the top ten hold approximately 2%. V lost 5 bases and J lost 1; bases outside the gene matches: 9. The CDR3 spans 17 residues. The V gene's germline CDR1 is WNHNN and CDR2 SYGVQD (reference sequence). Participant-reported clinical history was the basis for cohort assignment. The sequenced material came from PBMCs or T cells enriched from blood (not recorded which). The chain uses TRBV10-1 and TRBJ2-2; 8 bases are shared with TRBD1. This TCR was recovered from an older woman in a cohort exposed to, infected with or recovered from COVID-19 (not recorded which). The CDR3 DNA follows: TGCGCCAGCAGTCAGATTTATGGACAGGGGAACACCGGGGAGCTGTTTTTT. It encodes CASSQIYGQGNTGELFF.